The T cell receptor (beta chain) described here comes from a study of blood T cell repertoires in COVID-19 (TCRdb year 2020). Context from the whole study: Collaborator samples came from the United States, Italy and Spain and covered acute and convalescent phases of COVID-19. Deeply sampled blood TCRbeta repertoires from subjects exposed to, actively infected with, or recovered from COVID-19 were included in the dataset. Samples came from the ongoing ImmuneRACE study (first 160 participants) plus 1,254 subjects from 6 global collaborators. Where available, HLA class I and class II types were obtained from metadata supplied by the sample provider rather than from assay-based typing. The prospective study material was composed of cDNA or gDNA derived from T cells, B-cell-depleted T cells, or PBMCs. The repertoires were made available in a free public database intended to serve as a resource for research on the immune response to SARS-CoV-2. Sample metadata almost always included a de-identified subject ID, COVID-19 status, age in years and sex.

Participants in the prospective study were aged 18 to 89 years, lived in some 24 United States geographic areas, and enrolled through a virtual design. Cohort assignment in the prospective study relied on participant-reported clinical history from a screening survey and a study questionnaire. Mobile phlebotomists in the prospective study collected whole blood, serum and a nasopharyngeal or oropharyngeal swab from every participant. Prospective study participants could optionally give additional blood draws and questionnaires over an approximately 2-month period. Before DNA extraction, prospective study blood samples were shipped either frozen or at room temperature. General study outcomes and caveats: Clinical and demographic metadata were provided uncurated, with the amount varying by source and participant.

From the cysteine through the phenylalanine, the CDR3 covers 14 amino acids. The kept DNA is CDR3 alone, 42 bases in frame from the first base. After removal of 2 bases from V and 4 bases from J, the junction retains 1 base not matched to a gene. In the germline V gene (reference sequence), CDR1 corresponds to MNHEY and CDR2 to SMNVEV. As concerns this clone: The target of this receptor is not known. The record has no base qualities; no much larger clone is one base away.

TCRbeta CDR3 regions were amplified from genomic DNA using the immunoSEQ Assay, a bias-controlled multiplex PCR. The paper's processing steps were these. The number of nucleated cells in each sample was estimated by amplification of reference gene primers within the assay. To quantify the absolute abundance of each unique TCRbeta CDR3 rearrangement, sequence reads were collapsed and filtered. For each sample, productive Simpson clonality was calculated as the square root of Simpson's diversity index across productive rearrangements. The table was pulled from immuneACCESS by TCRdb, which kept in-frame rearrangements only. Such tables lose some clones; where checked, under half of the loss comes from unresolved V genes, and the rest has no known cause. V and J calls and clone size follow that table, whereas D and trimming were derived from the DNA. Here the sample has 200,000 to 300,000 clones; roughly 85% occur a single time. The leading ten clones occupy 9.1% of the sample.

The sequence is built from TRBV27 and TRBJ1-1; 10 bases in the middle match TRBD1. The sample taken for sequencing was PBMCs or T cells enriched from blood (not recorded which). The origin of this receptor is a woman in her forties or fifties with acute COVID-19. The encoded CDR3 is CASSLGTGATEAFF. The base sequence is TGTGCCAGCAGTTTAGGGACAGGGGCCACTGAAGCTTTCTTT.